Described below is a single T cell receptor (beta chain) sequence and its context. As handled by the study authors: Quantification of nucleated cells was approximated via reference gene primer amplification. The table came from immunoSEQ multiplex PCR; TCRdb's copy has only in-frame clones and leaves some out. For V, J and clone size, that table is used; D and trimming come from the DNA. Of roughly 170,000 clones in the sample, around 87% were seen once. This record comes from a study of blood T cell repertoires in COVID-19. This CDR3 is 13 amino acids long. Germline assignment: CDR1 LNHDA and CDR2 SQIVND (reference sequence). The germline V and J ends were trimmed by 4 bases and 8 bases, with 14 bases remaining between them.

Sequenced input: peripheral blood. The rearrangement uses TRBV19 and TRBJ1-1, with D hard to call. The TCR comes from a woman aged 18-29 years who had recovered from COVID-19. The CDR3 here is CASSTRKSAEAFF. For the CDR3, the DNA is TGTGCCAGTAGTACGAGGAAGTCCGCCGAAGCTTTCTTT.